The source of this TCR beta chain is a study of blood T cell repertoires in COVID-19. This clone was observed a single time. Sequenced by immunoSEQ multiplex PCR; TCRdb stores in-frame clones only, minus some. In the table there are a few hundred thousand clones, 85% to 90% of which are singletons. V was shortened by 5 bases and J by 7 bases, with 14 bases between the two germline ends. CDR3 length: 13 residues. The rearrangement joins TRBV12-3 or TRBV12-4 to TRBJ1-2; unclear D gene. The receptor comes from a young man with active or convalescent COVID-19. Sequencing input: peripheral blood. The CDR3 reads CASSPLSNVGYTF. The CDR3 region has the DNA TGTGCCAGCAGTCCCCTTTCTAATGTTGGCTACACCTTC.